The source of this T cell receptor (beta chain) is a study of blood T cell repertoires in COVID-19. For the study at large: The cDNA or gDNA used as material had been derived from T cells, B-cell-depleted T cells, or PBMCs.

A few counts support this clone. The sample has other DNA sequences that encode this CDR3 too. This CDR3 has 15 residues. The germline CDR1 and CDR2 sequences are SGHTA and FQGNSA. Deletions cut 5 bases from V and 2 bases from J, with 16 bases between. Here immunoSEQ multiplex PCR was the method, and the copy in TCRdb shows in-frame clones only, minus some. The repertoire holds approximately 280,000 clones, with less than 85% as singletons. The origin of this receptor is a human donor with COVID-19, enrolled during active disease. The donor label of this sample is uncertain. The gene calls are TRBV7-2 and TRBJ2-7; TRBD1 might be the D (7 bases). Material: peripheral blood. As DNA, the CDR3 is TGTGCCAGCAGCCCCCGGACAGGAGGGACCTACGAGCAGTACTTC. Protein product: CASSPRTGGTYEQYF.